A single sample gave rise to the 15 T cell receptor beta chains below, sequenced in a study of control samples from healthy donors and cancer patients. Assay: immunoSEQ multiplex PCR; the TCRdb copy retains only in-frame clones and omits some. The data contain around 200,000 clones, 80% to 95% of them seen just once; the ten biggest clones take up roughly 1.5%. The sample was blood. These receptors all come from a young man in good health.

J is TRBJ2-3 and V is TRBV19, with 8 bases aligning to TRBD2. Per the germline V gene, CDR1 is LNHDA and CDR2 is SQIVND (reference sequence). There are 14 residues in the CDR3. V trimming: 7 bases; J trimming: 4 bases; junction bases outside the gene matches: 7. CDR3 nucleotide sequence: TGTGCCAGTATAGACCGGGGGGGACCAGATACGCAGTATTTT. This codes for CASIDRGGPDTQYF.

The chain uses TRBV7-2 and TRBJ1-4; a possible D gene is TRBD1 (6 bases). The CDR3 sequence is 15 residues long. Germline CDR1 reads SGHTA; CDR2 reads FQGNSA. V lost 2 bases and J 7 bases, leaving 14 bases between the germline ends. The CDR3 region is CASSLQGFWSEKLFF. CDR3 nucleotide sequence: TGTGCCAGCAGCTTACAGGGGTTTTGGAGTGAAAAACTGTTTTTT. Complete variable domain (other parts from reference TRBV7-2 and TRBJ1-4): GAGVSQSPSNKVTEKGKDVELRCDPISGHTALYWYRQSLGQGLEFLIYFQGNSAPDKSGLPSDRFSAERTGGSVSTLTIQRTQQEDSAVYLCASSLQGFWSEKLFFGSGTQLSVL.

The rearrangement joins TRBV5-1 to TRBJ1-1, with 7 nucleotides matching TRBD1. Germline CDR1 and CDR2: SGHRS and YFSETQ. V lost 3 bases, J lost 1 base, and 9 bases stayed unmatched. The CDR3 is made up of 16 amino acids. CDR3 in amino acids: CASSSLPGQTNTEAFF. The DNA for the CDR3 is TGCGCCAGCAGCTCGCTCCCGGGACAGACGAACACTGAAGCTTTCTTT. The whole variable domain, remainder taken from reference TRBV5-1 and TRBJ1-1, is KAGVTQTPRYLIKTRGQQVTLSCSPISGHRSVSWYQQTPGQGLQFLFEYFSETQRNKGNFPGRFSGRQFSNSRSEMNVSTLELGDSALYLCASSSLPGQTNTEAFFGQGTRLTVV.

The chain recombines TRBV24-1 with TRBJ2-5; D might be TRBD1 (6 bases). Trimming pared 5 bases from V and 5 bases from J, leaving 14 bases between. Germline V lookup: CDR1 KGHDR, CDR2 SFDVKD. The CDR3 extends over 14 amino acids. The CDR3 sequence is CATSGQTRGETQYF. The CDR3 DNA is TGTGCCACCAGTGGACAAACGAGGGGGGAGACCCAGTACTTC.

This clone was seen a handful of times. This chain uses TRBV30 with TRBJ1-4; D perhaps matches TRBD1 (5 bases). CDR1 is GTSNPN and CDR2 is SVGIG in the germline V gene (reference sequence). V was cut by 2 bases and J by 3 bases, with 10 bases left in between. There are 14 residues in the CDR3. CDR3 amino acids: CAWSRGSANEKLFF. The CDR3 nucleotides read TGTGCCTGGAGTAGGGGCTCAGCTAATGAAAAACTGTTTTTT.

The genes are TRBV27 and TRBJ1-1; D is undetermined. The germline V gene encodes CDR1 MNHEY and CDR2 SMNVEV (reference sequence). This CDR3 has 13 amino acids. Trimming removed 8 bases from V and 1 base from J, with 11 bases in between. The CDR3 reads CASLGPGNTEAFF. DNA for the CDR3: TGTGCCAGCTTAGGCCCCGGGAACACTGAAGCTTTCTTT.

The chain joins TRBV29-1 to TRBJ1-1; TRBD1 matches 7 bases. The CDR3 extends over 13 amino acids. J was trimmed by 1 base and V by 7 bases; bases with no gene match: 6. Germline V lookup: CDR1 SQVTM, CDR2 ANQGSEA. DNA of the CDR3: TGCAGCGCCCCTGGACAGGCGAACACTGAAGCTTTCTTT. Its protein is CSAPGQANTEAFF.

CDR3 nucleotide sequence: TGTGCCAGCAGCGTGGGGGCCTTGAGCACTGAAGCTTTCTTT. It codes for CASSVGALSTEAFF. The chain uses TRBV7-9 and TRBJ1-1, with a tentative D call TRBD1 (6 bases). V lost 5 bases, J lost 4 bases, and 14 bases lay in between. Per germline, CDR1 SEHNR and CDR2 FQNEAQ (reference sequence). The CDR3 spans 14 residues. Filled out from reference TRBV7-9 and TRBJ1-1, the complete variable domain reads DTGVSQNPRHKITKRGQNVTFRCDPISEHNRLYWYRQTLGQGPEFLTYFQNEAQLEKSRLLSDRFSAERPKGSFSTLEIQRTEQGDSAMYLCASSVGALSTEAFFGQGTRLTVV.

The J gene is TRBJ1-6, the V gene TRBV5-1; D might be TRBD1 (5 bases). This CDR3 is built from 16 residues. Germline CDR1 reads SGHRS; CDR2 reads YFSETQ. Trimming removed 2 bases at V and 5 bases at J, with 14 bases between. The DNA of the CDR3 is TGCGCCAGCAGCTTCGCAGGGTTGCCTAATAATTCACCCCTCCACTTT. Translation: CASSFAGLPNNSPLHF.

The chain combines TRBV7-9 with TRBJ2-1, with D unclear. Germline V lookup: CDR1 SEHNR, CDR2 FQNEAQ (reference sequence). CDR3 length: 14 residues. Trimming left V 3 bases short and J 3 bases short, with 9 bases between. CDR3 amino acids: CASSFQQIYNEQFF. CDR3 nucleotide sequence: TGTGCCAGCAGCTTTCAACAAATCTACAATGAGCAGTTCTTC.

The chain links TRBV28 to TRBJ1-3, with D possibly TRBD1 on 6 matching bases. CDR3 length: 15 amino acids. Trimming shortened V by 4 bases and J by 4 bases, and 14 bases separated the two germline ends. Per germline, CDR1 MDHEN and CDR2 SYDVKM. CDR3 nucleotide sequence: TGTGCCAGCAGTTCAGGGGCATTGGGGGGAAACACCATATATTTT. Its protein is CASSSGALGGNTIYF.

In this sample, this clone turned up once. The V call is TRBV10-3, the J call TRBJ1-2; D might be TRBD1 (5 bases). V lost 4 bases to trimming and J lost 4 bases, with 7 bases between them. This CDR3 has 12 residues. Germline CDR1 reads ENHRY; CDR2 reads SYGVKD. The CDR3 loop is CAISGQLYGYTF. The CDR3 nucleotides are TGTGCCATCAGTGGACAGCTCTATGGCTACACCTTC.

The chain is built from TRBV9 and TRBJ2-1, with TRBD1 matching over 9 bases. J gave up 3 bases and V 0 bases, and 7 bases lay outside the gene matches. The germline gives CDR1 SGDLS, CDR2 YYNGEE. This CDR3 is 17 amino acids long. CDR3 coding DNA: TGTGCCAGCAGCGTAGCCCCGGGACAGGGATACTACAATGAGCAGTTCTTC. This sequence encodes CASSVAPGQGYYNEQFF.

The CDR3 DNA sequence: TGTGCCAGCACCCTACCGACAGCGCCCCGTGAAGCTTTCTTT. Amino acid sequence: CASTLPTAPREAFF. The V gene is TRBV28, the J gene TRBJ1-1, with a possible D match to TRBD1 (5 bases). The CDR3 runs 14 residues. Between the trimmed V and J ends, which lost 7 bases and 7 bases, there was a span of 19 bases. Germline-derived CDR1 and CDR2 are MDHEN and SYDVKM.

This clone was seen a few times. The gene calls are TRBV5-1 and TRBJ1-6, with D uncertain. The CDR3 runs 16 residues. Trimming removed 3 bases at V and 7 bases at J, with 17 bases between. Germline values: CDR1 SGHRS, CDR2 YFSETQ. The CDR3 is CASSYDPGYGNSPLHF. CDR3 nucleotide sequence: TGCGCCAGCAGCTACGACCCGGGGTACGGAAATTCACCCCTCCACTTT.